These T cell receptor beta chains were read from a single sample in a study of shared clonotypes between healthy human individuals. Libraries were prepared by immunoSEQ multiplex PCR; TCRdb keeps only in-frame clonotypes and omits some of them. The sample carries 2 million or so clones, 85% to 95% recorded once. The material sequenced was naive CD8+ T cells sorted from blood. All receptors come from a man aged 18 to 29 in good health. Both conserved end residues are part of each CDR3. Fields, in order: V gene, J gene, D gene, clone size, CDR3 DNA, CDR3 protein. A D gene is named only where the DNA matches it firmly. Size tells how often a clone was seen (once, few, many) or the class of an expanded clone, and some rows leave it out.

v_gene: TRBV7-2
j_gene: TRBJ1-6
d_gene: NA
abundance: NA
CDR3nt: TGTGCCAGCAGCCTAGGGAGGGCAGAGAGTTATAATTCACCCCTCCACTTT
CDR3aa: CASSLGRAESYNSPLHF

v_gene: TRBV27
j_gene: TRBJ2-7
d_gene: NA
abundance: NA
CDR3nt: TGTGCCAGCAGTCTCTCGAGGGCCTACGAGCAGTACTTC
CDR3aa: CASSLSRAYEQYF

v_gene: TRBV2
j_gene: TRBJ2-6
d_gene: NA
abundance: NA
CDR3nt: TGTGCCAGCAGTGGGCGAGGGGTGGGCGACATCTCTGGGGCCAACGTCCTGACTTTC
CDR3aa: CASSGRGVGDISGANVLTF

v_gene: TRBV9
j_gene: TRBJ2-3
d_gene: NA
abundance: NA
CDR3nt: TGTGCCAGCAGCGGAGAAGGGAGCACAGATACGCAGTATTTT
CDR3aa: CASSGEGSTDTQYF

v_gene: TRBV5-6
j_gene: TRBJ1-1
d_gene: NA
abundance: NA
CDR3nt: TGTGCCAGCAACTCCGGGCCCCTTGAAGCTTTCTTT
CDR3aa: CASNSGPLEAFF

v_gene: TRBV10-2
j_gene: TRBJ2-7
d_gene: NA
abundance: NA
CDR3nt: TGCGCCAGCAGTGAGTACAGCTTCGCCAATCTGGGCTCCTACGAGCAGTACTTC
CDR3aa: CASSEYSFANLGSYEQYF

v_gene: TRBV13
j_gene: TRBJ2-2
d_gene: NA
abundance: NA
CDR3nt: TGTGCCAGCAGCTCTACCCCGGGGGAAATCGGGGAGCTGTTTTTT
CDR3aa: CASSSTPGEIGELFF

v_gene: TRBV4-1
j_gene: TRBJ2-7
d_gene: NA
abundance: NA
CDR3nt: TGCGCCAGCAGCCACACCCCTGGGGTTAGAGAGCAGTACTTC
CDR3aa: CASSHTPGVREQYF

v_gene: TRBV27
j_gene: TRBJ2-7
d_gene: TRBD1
abundance: NA
CDR3nt: TGTGCCAGCAGTCCCGTAACAGGGGGCTATGGATACGAGCAGTACTTC
CDR3aa: CASSPVTGGYGYEQYF

v_gene: TRBV5-1
j_gene: TRBJ2-2
d_gene: TRBD1
abundance: once
CDR3nt: TGCGCCAGCAGCTGGGACAGGGGATCCGGGGAGCTGTTTTTT
CDR3aa: CASSWDRGSGELFF